Following are 25 T cell receptor beta chains from one sample sequenced in a study of radiotherapy plus CTLA-4 blockade in lung cancer. TCRdb's copy holds only in-frame clones and misses some; the assay was immunoSEQ multiplex PCR. The data contain around 80,000 clones, around 74% of them singletons. This specimen consisted of peripheral blood, obtained from a patient treated with radiotherapy plus ipilimumab. The receptors were gathered from a human donor with non-small cell lung cancer whose response to radiotherapy plus ipilimumab could not be evaluated.

The chain links TRBV5-6 to TRBJ2-1, with a weak D call TRBD1 (5 bases). CDR1 SGHDT and CDR2 YYEEEE come from the germline V gene. The CDR3 contains 13 residues. Trimming removed 0 bases at V and 6 bases at J, with 7 bases between. In DNA form, the CDR3 reads TGTGCCAGCAGCTTGGAAGGGGTCAATGAGCAGTTCTTC. This codes for CASSLEGVNEQFF.

The chain employs TRBV5-1 and TRBJ2-3, with a possible D match to TRBD2 (7 bases). Germline V lookup: CDR1 SGHRS, CDR2 YFSETQ. The CDR3 sequence is 16 residues long. The ends were cut back, 4 bases at V and 4 bases at J, with 19 bases in the middle. CDR3 loop: CASSTGGRGGPDTQYF. DNA for the CDR3: TGCGCCAGCAGCACGGGAGGCAGGGGAGGCCCAGATACGCAGTATTTT.

The chain links TRBV30 to TRBJ1-1; 11 positions match TRBD1. This CDR3 is 12 amino acids long. The V segment lost 8 bases and the J segment 7 bases; nucleotides outside the gene matches: 6. CDR1 GTSNPN and CDR2 SVGIG come from the germline V gene (reference sequence). The CDR3 reads CAGDRGKVEAFF. The CDR3 nucleotides are TGTGCCGGGGACAGGGGGAAGGTTGAAGCTTTCTTT.

V is TRBV5-1 and J is TRBJ1-1; weak D call: TRBD1 (6 bases). The germline CDR1 and CDR2 sequences are SGHRS and YFSETQ. Trimming left V 3 bases short and J 1 base short, with 10 bases between. The CDR3 consists of 14 residues. The CDR3 nucleotides are TGCGCCAGCAGCTGGGAACAGGGGAACACTGAAGCTTTCTTT. Residues: CASSWEQGNTEAFF.

This chain links TRBV2 with TRBJ1-6; 9 bases fit TRBD1. Germline CDR1 and CDR2: SNHLY and FYNNEI. The CDR3 has 13 residues. V trimming: 3 bases; J trimming: 10 bases; junction bases outside the gene matches: 1. The CDR3 protein is CASSEDRGSPLHF. In nucleotides, the CDR3 is TGTGCCAGCAGTGAGGACAGGGGATCACCCCTCCACTTT.

CDR3 DNA sequence: TGCGCCAGCAGCCAAGCGGCCGGGGAGCTGTTTTTT. This codes for CASSQAAGELFF. This chain connects TRBV4-1 to TRBJ2-2; D remains ambiguous. The germline V gene encodes CDR1 MGHRA and CDR2 YSYEKL. V lost 1 base and J 6 bases, leaving 3 bases between the germline ends. This CDR3 contains 12 residues.

The genes are TRBV25-1 and TRBJ2-7; D uncertain. The CDR3 covers 12 residues. With 4 bases removed from V and 4 bases from J, the gap between germline ends came to 8 bases. Germline V gene data show CDR1 as MGHDK and CDR2 as SYGVNS. The CDR3 region is CASSGQRYEQYF. The CDR3 coding sequence is TGTGCCAGCAGTGGGCAGCGTTACGAGCAGTACTTC.

The V and J genes are TRBV2 and TRBJ1-2; no reliable D call. V lost 6 bases and J 1 base, leaving 24 bases between the germline ends. Germline CDR1 reads SNHLY; CDR2 reads FYNNEI. The CDR3 spans 18 residues. The CDR3 sequence is CASRQYFLTFRLNYGYTF. CDR3 DNA sequence: TGTGCCAGCAGGCAATATTTTTTGACCTTCCGACTTAACTATGGCTACACCTTC.

The chain joins TRBV21-1 to TRBJ1-2; the D call of TRBD1 is as the table states it, not checked on the DNA. TRBV21-1 counts as a pseudogene. The CDR3 is 11 amino acids. Here the CDR3 reads CASSATDGYTF. CDR3 nucleotides: TGTGCCAGCAGCGCAACAGATGGCTACACCTTC.

CDR3: CASSYSRGGQGYTF. In DNA form, the CDR3 reads TGTGCCAGCAGTTACAGTAGGGGGGGCCAAGGCTACACCTTC. The chain carries TRBV6-5 and TRBJ1-2; a weak D match, TRBD1 (6 bases). The germline V and J ends were trimmed by 2 bases and 8 bases, with 15 bases remaining between them. Germline V gives CDR1 MNHEY, CDR2 SVGAGI. The CDR3 covers 14 residues.

V is TRBV4-1 and J is TRBJ2-1; 10 nucleotides align to TRBD2. V shed 1 base, J shed 10 bases, and the junction held 7 bases outside the gene matches. Germline V gene sequence: CDR1 MGHRA, CDR2 YSYEKL. CDR3 length: 15 residues. Written as DNA, the CDR3 is TGCGCCAGCAGCCAAGTAACTAGCGGGACCGAAGAGCAGTTCTTC. Translating it yields CASSQVTSGTEEQFF.

The chain recombines TRBV9 with TRBJ2-1, with TRBD2 matching over 7 bases. Trimming cost V 1 base and J 13 bases; bases outside gene matches: 5. This CDR3 contains 12 residues. Per the germline V gene, CDR1 is SGDLS and CDR2 is YYNGEE. The CDR3 nucleotides read TGTGCCAGCAGCGTATCAAGCGGGATACAGTTCTTC. It is translated as CASSVSSGIQFF.

The chain has TRBV5-1 and TRBJ2-2; no firm D call. The CDR3 has 16 amino acids. Germline V gene sequence: CDR1 SGHRS, CDR2 YFSETQ. V lost 6 bases and J 0 bases, leaving 15 bases between the germline ends. CDR3: CASTGRVSPNTGELFF. The CDR3 coding sequence is TGCGCCAGCACCGGTCGGGTGAGTCCGAACACCGGGGAGCTGTTTTTT.

This CDR3 is CASRGFGRGHGYTF. The CDR3 bases are TGTGCCAGCAGGGGATTCGGCAGGGGGCACGGCTACACCTTC. The chain couples TRBV6-5 to TRBJ1-2; TRBD1 agrees at 8 bases. Losses at the gene ends were 6 bases for V and 8 bases for J; bases not matched to a gene: 11. The CDR3 consists of 14 residues. The germline CDR1 and CDR2 sequences are MNHEY and SVGAGI.

This clone has only a few counts. The chain couples TRBV30 to TRBJ2-5, with TRBD2 matching over 9 bases. Germline V gene lookup returns CDR1 GTSNPN and CDR2 SVGIG (reference sequence). V lost 3 bases and J lost 1; bases outside the gene matches: 9. This CDR3 contains 16 residues. This CDR3 reads CAWSWLAGTRQETQYF. As DNA, the CDR3 is TGTGCCTGGAGCTGGCTAGCGGGGACACGCCAAGAGACCCAGTACTTC.

This chain connects TRBV5-1 to TRBJ1-2; possible D gene TRBD1, 6 bases. Trimming shortened V by 1 base and J by 6 bases, and 16 bases separated the two germline ends. The CDR3 consists of 15 residues. From germline, CDR1 is SGHRS and CDR2 YFSETQ. The CDR3 region is CASSLRGGSDNGYTF. The CDR3 nucleotides are TGCGCCAGCAGCTTGAGGGGGGGAAGTGACAATGGCTACACCTTC.

The rearrangement uses TRBV27 and TRBJ1-5; the match to TRBD1 covers 7 bases. V dropped 3 bases and J dropped 2; count of bases not matched to a gene: 4. CDR3 length: 15 amino acids. Germline loops: CDR1 MNHEY, CDR2 SMNVEV (reference sequence). The CDR3 here is CASSFTGTGNQPQHF. CDR3 DNA sequence: TGTGCCAGCAGTTTTACCGGGACAGGCAATCAGCCCCAGCATTTT.

This clone has just one count. The chain couples TRBV5-4 to TRBJ2-3; perhaps TRBD2 as D (6 bases). Germline values: CDR1 SGHNT, CDR2 YYREEE (reference sequence). The CDR3 runs to 15 residues. Trimming took 4 bases from V and 2 from J, leaving 14 bases between them. The CDR3 coding sequence is TGTGCCAGCAGCCCGGGACTGACCATCACAGATACGCAGTATTTT. Its protein is CASSPGLTITDTQYF.

The gene calls are TRBV15 and TRBJ1-3; no definite D call. The CDR3 is 16 residues long. Germline assignment: CDR1 LNHNV and CDR2 YYDKDF (reference sequence). The ends were cut back, 1 base at V and 0 bases at J, with 10 bases in the middle. CDR3 residues: CATSRGRGSSGNTIYF. Written as DNA, the CDR3 is TGTGCCACCAGCAGAGGGAGAGGGAGCTCTGGAAACACCATATATTTT.

This clone was seen more than once but under ten times. The CDR3 sequence: CASIRTALNTEAFF. The CDR3 region has the DNA TGTGCCAGTATCCGGACAGCTTTGAACACTGAAGCTTTCTTT. The rearrangement uses TRBV19 and TRBJ1-1, with a tentative D call TRBD1 (6 bases). Germline V gives CDR1 LNHDA, CDR2 SQIVND (reference sequence). V shed 7 bases and J shed 0 bases, with 12 bases lying between them. CDR3 length: 14 amino acids.

The sample holds a few counts of this clone. The V gene is TRBV6-6, the J gene TRBJ1-1, with D possibly being TRBD1 (6 bases). Trimming left V 2 bases short and J 2 bases short, with 9 bases between. Per the germline V gene, CDR1 is MNHNY and CDR2 is SVGAGI (reference sequence). The CDR3 sequence is 14 residues long. The CDR3 spells CASSYAGANTEAFF. CDR3 coding DNA: TGTGCCAGCAGTTACGCAGGGGCAAACACTGAAGCTTTCTTT.

In nucleotides, the CDR3 is TGTGCCACCCCCTTCAAGTGGAGCGGGAGGGTCACAGATACGCAGTATTTT. Protein sequence: CATPFKWSGRVTDTQYF. This rearrangement joins TRBV19 to TRBJ2-3; 10 nucleotides match TRBD2. V was pared by 10 bases and J by 2 bases, with 15 bases of the junction left unmatched. This CDR3 has 17 amino acids. Germline loops: CDR1 LNHDA, CDR2 SQIVND (reference sequence).

J is TRBJ1-5 and V is TRBV6-1; tentatively, D is TRBD1 (5 bases). CDR3 length: 15 residues. Germline V gene data show CDR1 as MNHNS and CDR2 as SASEGT. V was cut by 5 bases and J by 1 base, with 12 bases left in between. The CDR3 region is CASSNDRLSNQPQHF. For the CDR3, the DNA is TGTGCCAGCAGTAACGACAGACTCAGCAATCAGCCCCAGCATTTT.

The rearrangement joins TRBV7-8 to TRBJ1-6; 8 nucleotides match TRBD1. V was clipped by 4 bases and J by 5 bases; unmatched bases: 4. This CDR3 spans 15 amino acids. Per germline, CDR1 SGHVS and CDR2 FQNEAQ. CDR3 nucleotides: TGTGCCAGCAGCTCGAACAGGGGGGATAATTCACCCCTCCACTTT. Translating gives CASSSNRGDNSPLHF.

The rearrangement joins TRBV28 to TRBJ1-4; 8 nucleotides agree with TRBD1. The CDR3 covers 15 residues. Germline-derived CDR1 and CDR2 are MDHEN and SYDVKM. The V gene end was trimmed by 3 bases and the J gene end by 5 bases; junction bases not matched to a gene: 5. DNA of the CDR3: TGTGCCAGCAGTTTCCCAGGGGGCGGAAATGAAAAACTGTTTTTT. This codes for CASSFPGGGNEKLFF. The variable domain in full, completed from reference TRBV28 and TRBJ1-4, reads DVKVTQSSRYLVKRTGEKVFLECVQDMDHENMFWYRQDPGLGLRLIYFSYDVKMKEKGDIPEGYSVSREKKERFSLILESASTNQTSMYLCASSFPGGGNEKLFFGSGTQLSVL.